This T cell receptor beta chain originates from a study of beta chain features in type 1 diabetes. In its sample, this clone was seen a few times. What it recognizes is unknown. V was pared by 4 bases and J by 15 bases, with 6 bases of the junction left unmatched. The length of the CDR3 is 11 residues. Germline V lookup: CDR1 LGHNT, CDR2 FRNRAP. Study outcomes and limitations: All four CD4+ subsets of Type 1 diabetes patients contained TCRB CDR3s that were moderately but significantly shorter.

The entirety of the isolated RNA underwent reverse transcription, so expressed TCRB transcripts were sequenced. TCRdb's copy holds only in-frame clones and misses some; the assay was immunoSEQ multiplex PCR. The table has about 620,000 clones, roughly 15% seen once; the top ten hold more than 0.08%. Every participating donor gave one draw, a heparinised blood sample averaging around 0.11 L. Sequencing input: naive CD4+ T cells from blood. This chain uses TRBV12-5 with TRBJ2-1; 7 nucleotides agree with TRBD1. The source of this sequence is a man aged 18 to 30 in good health. The CDR3 coding sequence is TGTGCTAGTGGTTACCACAGGGGCACGTTCTTC. It yields the protein CASGYHRGTFF.